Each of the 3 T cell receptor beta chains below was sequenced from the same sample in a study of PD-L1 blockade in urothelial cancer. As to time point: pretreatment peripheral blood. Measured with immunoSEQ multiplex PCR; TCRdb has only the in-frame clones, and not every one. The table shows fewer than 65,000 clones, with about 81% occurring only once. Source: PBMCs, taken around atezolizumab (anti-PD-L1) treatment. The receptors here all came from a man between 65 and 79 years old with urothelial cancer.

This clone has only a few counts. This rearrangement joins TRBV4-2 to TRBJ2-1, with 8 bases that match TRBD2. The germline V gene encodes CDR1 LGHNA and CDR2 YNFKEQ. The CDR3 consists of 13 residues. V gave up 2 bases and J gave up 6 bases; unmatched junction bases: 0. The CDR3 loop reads CASSQTSGNEQFF. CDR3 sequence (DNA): TGTGCCAGCAGCCAAACTAGCGGCAATGAGCAGTTCTTC.

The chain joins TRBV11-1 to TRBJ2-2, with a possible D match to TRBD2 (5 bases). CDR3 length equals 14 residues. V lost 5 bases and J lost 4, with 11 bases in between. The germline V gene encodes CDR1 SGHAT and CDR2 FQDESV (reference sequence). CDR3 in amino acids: CASSPGTVTGELFF. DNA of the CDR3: TGTGCCAGCAGCCCGGGAACTGTCACCGGGGAGCTGTTTTTT.

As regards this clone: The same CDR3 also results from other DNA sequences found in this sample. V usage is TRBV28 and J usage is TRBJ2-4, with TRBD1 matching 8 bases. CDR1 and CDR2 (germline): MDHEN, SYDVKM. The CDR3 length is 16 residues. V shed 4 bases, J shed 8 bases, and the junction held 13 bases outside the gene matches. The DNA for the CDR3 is TGTGCCAGCAGTTCCCCAGGACAGGGTATCCAACACATTCAGTACTTC. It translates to CASSSPGQGIQHIQYF.